This is a list of T cell receptor beta chains from one sample in a study of blood T cell repertoires in COVID-19. The protocol was immunoSEQ multiplex PCR, while the TCRdb copy is restricted to in-frame clones and leaves out a portion. The repertoire holds around 12,000 clones, with 88% as singletons. Sample: peripheral blood. Every receptor here comes from a human donor in a cohort sampled during active COVID-19. Each CDR3 is given with its conserved first and last residue. D genes are given only for firm matches. Only some rows state a clone size, as once, few, many or a class for expanded clones.

d_call j_call clone_size v_call cdr3_aa cdr3_nt
. TRBJ2-2 . TRBV5-4 CASSLLGGTGELFF TGTGCCAGCAGCCTTCTTGGGGGGACCGGGGAGCTGTTTTTT
. TRBJ1-2 . TRBV2 CAQAQGFGSTF TGTGCCCAGGCTCAGGGTTTCGGTAGCACCTTC
TRBD1 TRBJ1-5 . TRBV5-1 CASSLTGTGDQPQHF TGCGCCAGCAGCTTGACAGGGACAGGGGATCAGCCCCAGCATTTT
TRBD1 TRBJ1-4 . TRBV15 CATSRGWTGDEKLFF TGTGCCACCAGCAGAGGATGGACAGGGGATGAAAAACTGTTTTTT
TRBD2 TRBJ2-3 . TRBV7-2 CATGTSGGIRTDTQYF TGTGCCACAGGGACTAGCGGGGGGATTCGGACAGATACGCAGTATTTT
. TRBJ2-1 . TRBV6-2/TRBV6-3 CASSPTRHEQFF TGTGCCAGCAGCCCGACTAGACATGAGCAGTTCTTC
. TRBJ1-1 once TRBV7-9 CASSDQGFPEAFF TGTGCCAGCAGCGATCAGGGATTCCCTGAAGCTTTCTTT
. TRBJ2-3 . TRBV4-3 CASSQERAGGATDTQYF TGCGCCAGCAGCCAGGAAAGAGCAGGAGGGGCCACAGATACGCAGTATTTT
TRBD2 TRBJ2-1 . TRBV3-1/TRBV3-2 CASSQGLAGVTYNEQFF TGTGCCAGCAGCCAAGGTCTAGCGGGGGTTACCTACAATGAGCAGTTCTTC
. TRBJ2-5 once TRBV7-2 CASSLVVSETQYF TGTGCCAGCAGCTTAGTAGTTTCAGAGACCCAGTACTTC
TRBD2 TRBJ2-3 once TRBV7-2 CASSLGRTSGSQYF TGTGCCAGCAGCTTAGGGAGGACTAGCGGCTCGCAGTATTTT